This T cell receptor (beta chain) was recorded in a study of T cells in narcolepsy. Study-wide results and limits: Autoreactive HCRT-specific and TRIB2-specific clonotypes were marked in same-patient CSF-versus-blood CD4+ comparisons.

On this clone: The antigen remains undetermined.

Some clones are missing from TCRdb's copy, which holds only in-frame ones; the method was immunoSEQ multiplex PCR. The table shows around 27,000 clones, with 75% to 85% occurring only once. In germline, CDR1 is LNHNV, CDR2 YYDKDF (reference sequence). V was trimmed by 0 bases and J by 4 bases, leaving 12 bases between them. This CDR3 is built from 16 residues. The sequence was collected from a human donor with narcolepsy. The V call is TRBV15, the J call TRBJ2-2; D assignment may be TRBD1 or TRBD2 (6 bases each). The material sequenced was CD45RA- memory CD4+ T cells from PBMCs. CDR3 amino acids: CATSREPRGVTGELFF. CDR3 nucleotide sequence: TGTGCCACCAGCAGAGAACCTAGGGGGGTCACCGGGGAGCTGTTTTTT.